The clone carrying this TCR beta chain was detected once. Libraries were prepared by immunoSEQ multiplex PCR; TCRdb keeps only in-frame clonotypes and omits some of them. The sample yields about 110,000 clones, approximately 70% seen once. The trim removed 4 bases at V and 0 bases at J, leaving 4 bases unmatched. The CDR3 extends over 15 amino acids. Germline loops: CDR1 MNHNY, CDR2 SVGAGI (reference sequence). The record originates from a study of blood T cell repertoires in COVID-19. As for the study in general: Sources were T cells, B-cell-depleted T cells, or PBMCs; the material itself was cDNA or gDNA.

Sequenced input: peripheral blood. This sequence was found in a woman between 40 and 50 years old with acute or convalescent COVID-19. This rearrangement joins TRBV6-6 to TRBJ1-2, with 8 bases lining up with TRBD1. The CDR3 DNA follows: TGTGCCAGCAGTTTCAGACAGGGGACTAACTATGGCTACACCTTC. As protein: CASSFRQGTNYGYTF.